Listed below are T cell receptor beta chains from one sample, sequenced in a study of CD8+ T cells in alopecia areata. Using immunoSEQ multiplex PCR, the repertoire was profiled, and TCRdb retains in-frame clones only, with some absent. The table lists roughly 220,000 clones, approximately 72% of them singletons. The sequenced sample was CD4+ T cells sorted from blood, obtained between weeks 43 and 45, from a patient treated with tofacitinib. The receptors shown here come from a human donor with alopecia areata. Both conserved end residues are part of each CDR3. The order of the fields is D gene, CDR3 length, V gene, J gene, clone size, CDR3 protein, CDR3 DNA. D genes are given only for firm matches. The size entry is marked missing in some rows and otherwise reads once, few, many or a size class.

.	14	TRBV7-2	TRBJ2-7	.	CASSSPRWKNEQYF	TGTGCCAGCAGCTCGCCCCGGTGGAAAAACGAGCAGTACTTC
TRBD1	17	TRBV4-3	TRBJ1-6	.	CASSRSRDRDYNSPLHF	TGCGCCAGCAGCCGGTCCCGGGACAGGGACTATAATTCACCCCTCCACTTT
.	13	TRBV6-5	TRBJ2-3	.	CASRTGVWDTQYF	TGTGCCAGCAGGACGGGGGTGTGGGATACGCAGTATTTT
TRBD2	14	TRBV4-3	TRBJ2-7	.	CASSPERGPYEQYF	TGCGCCAGCAGCCCAGAGCGGGGGCCCTACGAGCAGTACTTC
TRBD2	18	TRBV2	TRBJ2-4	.	CASSEERGEVWTKNIQYF	TGTGCCAGCAGTGAAGAGCGGGGGGAGGTCTGGACCAAAAACATTCAGTACTTC
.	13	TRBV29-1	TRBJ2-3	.	CSVGEGITDTQYF	TGCAGCGTTGGGGAAGGGATCACGGATACGCAGTATTTT
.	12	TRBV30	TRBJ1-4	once	CAAMAGGEKLFF	TGTGCGGCCATGGCTGGGGGTGAAAAACTGTTTTTT
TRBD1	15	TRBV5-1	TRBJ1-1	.	CASSLGTGGYTEAFF	TGCGCCAGCAGCTTGGGGACAGGGGGTTACACTGAAGCTTTCTTT
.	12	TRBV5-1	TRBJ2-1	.	CASSLWDNEQFF	TGCGCCAGCAGCTTGTGGGACAATGAGCAGTTCTTC
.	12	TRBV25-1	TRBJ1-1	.	CASSGTALRAFF	TGTGCCAGCAGTGGGACCGCCCTTCGCGCTTTCTTT
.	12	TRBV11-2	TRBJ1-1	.	CASSLEGVRAFF	TGTGCCAGCAGCTTAGAGGGGGTGAGGGCTTTCTTT
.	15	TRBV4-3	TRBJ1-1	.	CASSQEGRGFTEAFF	TGCGCCAGCAGCCAAGAAGGCAGGGGATTTACTGAAGCTTTCTTT
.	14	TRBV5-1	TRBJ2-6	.	CASSLVTATNVLTF	TGCGCCAGCAGCTTGGTGACAGCAACCAACGTCCTGACTTTC
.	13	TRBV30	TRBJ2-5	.	CAWSVVRAETQYF	TGTGCCTGGAGTGTAGTACGGGCGGAGACCCAGTACTTC
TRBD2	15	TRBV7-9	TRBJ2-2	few	CASSLDLAGTGELFF	TGTGCCAGCAGCTTAGACCTAGCGGGGACCGGGGAGCTGTTTTTT
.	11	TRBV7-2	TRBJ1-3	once	CASRRGNTIYF	TGTGCCAGCAGAAGAGGAAACACCATATATTTT
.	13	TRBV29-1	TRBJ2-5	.	CSVDGGNQETQYF	TGCAGCGTTGATGGGGGTAACCAAGAGACCCAGTACTTC
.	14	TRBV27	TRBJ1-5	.	CASSLSGGRQPQHF	TGTGCCAGCAGTTTATCAGGCGGAAGACAGCCCCAGCATTTT
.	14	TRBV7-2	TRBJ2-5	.	CASSLSGAMGTQYF	TGTGCCAGCAGCTTGTCCGGGGCTATGGGGACCCAGTACTTC
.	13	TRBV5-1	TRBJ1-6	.	CASSLQDNSPLHF	TGCGCCAGCAGCTTACAGGATAATTCACCCCTCCACTTT
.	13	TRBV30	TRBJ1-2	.	CAWSVLGGFGYTF	TGTGCCTGGAGTGTACTGGGCGGTTTCGGCTACACCTTC
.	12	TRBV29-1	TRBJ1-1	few	CSVSHTNTEAFF	TGCAGCGTTTCCCACACAAACACTGAAGCTTTCTTT
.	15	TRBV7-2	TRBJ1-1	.	CASSPEGTMNTEAFF	TGTGCCAGCAGCCCCGAAGGGACAATGAACACTGAAGCTTTCTTT
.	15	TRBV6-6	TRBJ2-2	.	CASSSEATNTGELFF	TGTGCCAGCAGTTCGGAGGCGACGAACACCGGGGAGCTGTTTTTT
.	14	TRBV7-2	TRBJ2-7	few	CASSLGQTTYEQYF	TGTGCCAGCAGCTTAGGACAGACCACCTACGAGCAGTACTTC
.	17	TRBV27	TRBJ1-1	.	CASRIGRGIGVNTEAFF	TGTGCCAGCAGAATCGGACGGGGGATCGGGGTGAACACTGAAGCTTTCTTT
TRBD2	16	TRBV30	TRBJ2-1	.	CAWRRRGTSGYNEQFF	TGTGCCTGGAGGAGGAGGGGGACTAGCGGCTACAATGAGCAGTTCTTC
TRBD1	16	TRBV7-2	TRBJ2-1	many	CASSWDSTIAVAEQFF	TGTGCCAGCAGCTGGGACAGCACTATAGCAGTGGCTGAGCAGTTCTTC
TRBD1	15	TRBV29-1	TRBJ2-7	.	CSVQLRQGPFYEQYF	TGCAGCGTCCAACTCCGACAGGGACCTTTCTACGAGCAGTACTTC
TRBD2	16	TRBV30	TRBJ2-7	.	CAWSEWGRGKSYEQYF	TGTGCCTGGAGTGAATGGGGGAGGGGTAAGAGCTACGAGCAGTACTTC
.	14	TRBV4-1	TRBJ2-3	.	CASSQDRGTDTQYF	TGCGCCAGCAGCCAAGATCGGGGCACAGATACGCAGTATTTT
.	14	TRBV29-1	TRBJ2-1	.	CSVKQGGRGNEQFF	TGCAGCGTAAAACAGGGTGGGAGGGGGAATGAGCAGTTCTTC
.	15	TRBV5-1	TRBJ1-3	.	CASSLEAGSGNTIYF	TGCGCCAGCAGCCTGGAGGCGGGTTCTGGAAACACCATATATTTT
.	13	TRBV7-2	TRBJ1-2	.	CASSLVTEGGYTF	TGTGCCAGCAGCTTAGTGACAGAAGGTGGCTACACCTTC
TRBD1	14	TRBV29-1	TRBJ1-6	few	CSVRTGGDNSPLHF	TGCAGCGTTCGGACAGGGGGGGATAATTCACCCCTCCACTTT
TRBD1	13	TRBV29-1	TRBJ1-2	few	CSVESDRVGGYTF	TGCAGCGTTGAGTCGGACAGGGTCGGTGGCTACACCTTC
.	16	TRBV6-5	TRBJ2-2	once	CASSYSISLNTGELFF	TGTGCCAGCAGTTACTCTATTTCCTTGAACACCGGGGAGCTGTTTTTT
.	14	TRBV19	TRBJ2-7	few	CASSMPGAYYEQYF	TGTGCCAGTAGTATGCCAGGGGCTTATTACGAGCAGTACTTC
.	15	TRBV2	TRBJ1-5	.	CASRTEGYSNQPQHF	TGTGCCAGCCGGACAGAGGGTTATAGCAATCAGCCCCAGCATTTT
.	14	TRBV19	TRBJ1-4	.	CASSIGDSWEKLFF	TGTGCCAGTAGTATTGGAGATTCGTGGGAAAAACTGTTTTTT
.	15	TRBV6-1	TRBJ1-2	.	CASSGRGTANYGYTF	TGTGCCAGCAGTGGAAGGGGGACGGCTAACTATGGCTACACCTTC
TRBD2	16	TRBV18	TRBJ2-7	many	CASSPSGRGGTGEQYF	TGTGCCAGCTCACCATCGGGACGGGGGGGCACTGGCGAGCAGTACTTC
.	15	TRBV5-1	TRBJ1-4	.	CASSWRTATNEKLFF	TGCGCCAGCAGCTGGAGGACAGCAACTAATGAAAAACTGTTTTTT
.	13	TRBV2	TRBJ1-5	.	CASMGDGNQPQHF	TGTGCCAGCATGGGAGATGGCAATCAGCCCCAGCATTTT
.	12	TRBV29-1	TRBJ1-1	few	CSVAGLYTEAFF	TGCAGCGTTGCAGGGTTGTACACTGAAGCTTTCTTT